This T cell receptor beta chain was recovered during a study of blood T cell repertoires in COVID-19. Participants were aged 18 to 89 years, lived in roughly 25 US areas, and enrolled virtually. Cohort placement rested on clinical history that participants reported themselves. Methods used by the authors: Amplification of reference gene primers was used by the study to estimate nucleated cell counts. This table comes from immunoSEQ multiplex PCR, and its TCRdb copy is limited to in-frame clones, with some not included. Clone size and the V and J calls come from that table; the DNA yielded D and trimming. The data hold about 190,000 clones, with 76% observed a single time. V was pared by 3 bases and J by 2 bases, with 7 bases between. Germline V gene sequence: CDR1 MNHEY, CDR2 SMNVEV (reference sequence). CDR3 length: 13 amino acids.

Material for sequencing was PBMCs or T cells enriched from blood (not recorded which). This TCR was sampled from a woman between 50 and 59 years old with acute COVID-19. The gene calls are TRBV27 and TRBJ1-2; D unresolved. CDR3 DNA: TGTGCCAGCAGTTTCTCTAGGAACTATGGCTACACCTTC. This translates into CASSFSRNYGYTF.